The rows below give T cell receptor beta chains drawn from one sample of a study of long-term antiretroviral therapy in people with HIV. Here immunoSEQ multiplex PCR was the method, and the copy in TCRdb shows in-frame clones only, minus some. The top ten hold just over 8% of the sample, which has 20,000 to 25,000 clones, about nine tenths seen once. Sequences were derived from unsorted PBMCs, sampled 0.2 years before starting antiretroviral therapy. Receptors were obtained from a man younger than 35 with HIV. The CDR3 runs from the conserved cysteine through the conserved F or W. The D gene is left open where the match is weak. Size values are once, few and many counts, or a class for expanded clones, and some rows have none.

size | D | J | V | CDR3 | DNA
. | . | TRBJ1-4 | TRBV15 | CATSRVTQVGEKLFF | TGTGCCACCAGCAGAGTGACCCAGGTCGGTGAAAAACTGTTTTTT
few | . | TRBJ1-5 | TRBV19 | CASPDLPQHF | TGTGCCAGCCCCGATCTGCCCCAGCATTTT
. | . | TRBJ2-7 | TRBV19 | CASSISPSDTYEQYF | TGTGCCAGTAGTATATCCCCTTCGGACACCTACGAGCAGTACTTC
once | TRBD2 | TRBJ2-2 | TRBV7-3 | CASSSRLAGSIGGELFF | TGTGCCAGCAGCTCTAGACTAGCGGGGTCCATCGGCGGGGAGCTGTTTTTT
. | . | TRBJ2-1 | TRBV2 | CASGASYRNEQFF | TGTGCCAGCGGAGCTAGTTATCGAAATGAGCAGTTCTTC
. | . | TRBJ1-1 | TRBV5-6 | CASSRSMNTEAFF | TGTGCCAGCAGCCGGAGTATGAACACTGAAGCTTTCTTT
. | . | TRBJ2-4 | TRBV7-9 | CASSFEGARDGKNIQYF | TGTGCCAGCAGCTTTGAAGGGGCGAGGGACGGCAAAAACATTCAGTACTTC
. | . | TRBJ1-1 | TRBV5-5 | CASSFYTEAFF | TGTGCCAGCAGCTTCTACACTGAAGCTTTCTTT
. | . | TRBJ1-2 | TRBV14 | CASSQGRASPYGYTF | TGTGCCAGCAGCCAAGGGAGAGCGAGTCCTTATGGCTACACCTTC
. | . | TRBJ2-7 | TRBV10-3 | CAISGEKGAASYEQYF | TGTGCCATCAGTGGCGAAAAGGGAGCGGCATCCTACGAGCAGTACTTC
. | TRBD1 | TRBJ2-3 | TRBV15 | CATSDRDSWATDTQYF | TGTGCCACCAGCGATCGGGACAGTTGGGCGACAGATACGCAGTATTTT
few | . | TRBJ2-5 | TRBV2 | CASSAWQETQYF | TGTGCCAGCAGTGCTTGGCAAGAGACCCAGTACTTC
. | TRBD1 | TRBJ2-7 | TRBV5-6 | CASSFPGQGFYEQYF | TGTGCCAGCAGCTTTCCGGGACAGGGGTTCTACGAGCAGTACTTC
. | . | TRBJ2-1 | TRBV10-3 | CAISESRGPGYNEQFF | TGTGCCATCAGTGAGTCGAGGGGACCTGGCTACAATGAGCAGTTCTTC
few | . | TRBJ1-2 | TRBV6-6 | CASRGAQGYTF | TGTGCCAGCAGGGGGGCGCAAGGCTACACCTTC
. | . | TRBJ2-5 | TRBV27 | CASSLGGEEYF | TGTGCCAGCAGTTTAGGGGGTGAGGAGTACTTC
. | . | TRBJ1-5 | TRBV6-1 | CASSVRQVLIQPQHF | TGTGCCAGCAGTGTCCGACAGGTCCTAATTCAGCCCCAGCATTTT
. | TRBD1 | TRBJ2-1 | TRBV6-5 | CASSYSSGTGFHEQFF | TGTGCCAGCAGTTACTCCTCCGGGACAGGGTTTCATGAGCAGTTCTTC
once | . | TRBJ1-1 | TRBV21-1 | CASSNGKVTGWDTEAFF | TGTGCCAGCAGCAACGGAAAAGTGACAGGATGGGACACTGAAGCTTTCTTT
. | TRBD2 | TRBJ2-3 | TRBV9 | CASSFSSGRAQDTQYF | TGTGCCAGCAGCTTCTCTAGCGGGAGGGCCCAAGATACGCAGTATTTT
. | . | TRBJ1-2 | TRBV6-5 | CASSEIPGLYGYTF | TGTGCCAGCAGTGAAATCCCGGGGCTTTATGGCTACACCTTC
. | TRBD2 | TRBJ2-1 | TRBV6-1 | CASSDPLRGGGYNEQFF | TGTGCCAGCAGTGATCCCCTGAGGGGCGGGGGTTACAATGAGCAGTTCTTC
. | TRBD1 | TRBJ2-6 | TRBV7-9 | CASTGQGLANVLTF | TGTGCCAGTACAGGACAGGGTCTTGCCAACGTCCTGACTTTC
. | TRBD2 | TRBJ2-7 | TRBV5-4 | CASSSGGDGRRDYEQYF | TGTGCCAGCAGCTCCGGAGGTGACGGGAGGAGGGACTACGAGCAGTACTTC
. | TRBD1 | TRBJ1-4 | TRBV30 | CAWSRWTGQGHEKLFF | TGTGCCTGGAGTCGGTGGACGGGACAGGGCCACGAAAAACTGTTTTTT
. | TRBD2 | TRBJ2-1 | TRBV5-8 | CASSLDLAGGGLGYNEQFF | TGTGCCAGCAGCTTGGATCTAGCGGGGGGGGGACTTGGATACAATGAGCAGTTCTTC
. | . | TRBJ1-1 | TRBV6-6 | CASIPGVNTEAFF | TGTGCCAGCATCCCAGGGGTTAACACTGAAGCTTTCTTT
. | TRBD2 | TRBJ2-2 | TRBV2 | CASRSRVAGGTGNTGELFF | TGTGCCAGCCGCTCGAGGGTAGCGGGAGGGACGGGGAACACCGGGGAGCTGTTTTTT
. | . | TRBJ2-7 | TRBV4-3 | CASSPNNDRGTYEQYF | TGCGCCAGCAGCCCGAATAATGACCGGGGGACCTACGAGCAGTACTTC
few | TRBD2 | TRBJ2-3 | TRBV5-1 | CASSLSSGGYSTDTQYF | TGCGCCAGCAGCTTGTCTAGCGGGGGGTACAGCACAGATACGCAGTATTTT
. | . | TRBJ2-5 | TRBV2 | CASSERDWVQETQYF | TGTGCCAGCAGTGAACGGGACTGGGTCCAAGAGACCCAGTACTTC
. | . | TRBJ2-1 | TRBV5-6 | CASSLRRNEQFF | TGTGCCAGCAGCCTGCGCCGCAATGAGCAGTTCTTC
. | . | TRBJ1-6 | TRBV9 | CASSVGSGADSPLHF | TGTGCCAGCAGCGTAGGTTCCGGGGCGGATTCACCCCTCCACTTT
. | TRBD2 | TRBJ2-7 | TRBV7-8 | CASSPSGGYEQYF | TGTGCCAGCAGCCCCAGCGGGGGTTACGAGCAGTACTTC
. | . | TRBJ1-2 | TRBV5-6 | CASSLLSLVTF | TGTGCCAGCAGCTTACTATCGTTGGTCACCTTC
. | . | TRBJ2-3 | TRBV27 | CASRGLRASTDTQYF | TGTGCCAGCAGGGGTCTGCGGGCTAGCACAGATACGCAGTATTTT
. | . | TRBJ1-3 | TRBV7-3 | CASSLSSSGNTIYF | TGTGCCAGCAGCTTAAGCAGCTCTGGAAACACCATATATTTT
. | TRBD1 | TRBJ1-2 | TRBV5-6 | CASFSQGTYGYTF | TGTGCCAGCTTCTCACAGGGGACCTATGGCTACACCTTC
. | . | TRBJ1-4 | TRBV6-6 | CASSYSEKLFF | TGTGCCAGCAGTTACTCTGAAAAACTGTTTTTT
. | TRBD1 | TRBJ2-5 | TRBV18 | CASSPGQAKETQYF | TGTGCCAGCTCACCAGGACAGGCTAAAGAGACCCAGTACTTC
medium-sized | . | TRBJ1-2 | TRBV14 | CASSQVSGANYGYTF | TGTGCCAGCAGCCAAGTGAGCGGCGCTAACTATGGCTACACCTTC